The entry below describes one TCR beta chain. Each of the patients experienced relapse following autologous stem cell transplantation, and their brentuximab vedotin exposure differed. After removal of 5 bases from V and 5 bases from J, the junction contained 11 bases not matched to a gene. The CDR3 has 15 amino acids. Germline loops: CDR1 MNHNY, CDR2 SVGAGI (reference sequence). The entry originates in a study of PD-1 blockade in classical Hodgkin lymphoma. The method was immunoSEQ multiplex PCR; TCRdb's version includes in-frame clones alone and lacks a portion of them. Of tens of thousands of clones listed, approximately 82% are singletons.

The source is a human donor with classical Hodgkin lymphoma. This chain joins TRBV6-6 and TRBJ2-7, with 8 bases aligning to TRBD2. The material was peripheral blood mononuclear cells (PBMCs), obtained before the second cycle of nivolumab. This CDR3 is CASSPIAGRSNEQYF. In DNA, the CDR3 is TGTGCCAGCAGTCCAATAGCGGGGAGGTCGAACGAGCAGTACTTC.